Presented here are 4 T cell receptor beta chains from one specimen sequenced in a study of shared clonotypes between healthy human individuals. Repertoires were generated with immunoSEQ multiplex PCR, while TCRdb's copy carries only in-frame clones and drops some. The sample carries 2 million to 2.5 million clones, roughly 95% recorded once. The source material was naive CD4+ T cells sorted from blood. As for subset: CD45RA+ positively selected. The receptors stem from a young man in good health.

With respect to this clone: The same CDR3 arises from other DNA sequences in this sample as well. The rearrangement uses TRBV7-8 and TRBJ1-1; D ambiguous. The CDR3 has 13 amino acids. The V gene lost 1 base and the J gene lost 1 base, with 4 bases spanning the gap. Germline V gives CDR1 SGHVS, CDR2 FQNEAQ. Here the CDR3 reads CASSLGRNTEAFF. The DNA for the CDR3 is TGTGCCAGCAGCTTAGGTCGGAACACTGAAGCTTTCTTT.

The chain links TRBV6-5 to TRBJ2-5; no definite D call. The V end lost 0 bases, the J end lost 5 bases, and 10 bases lay between the germline ends. This CDR3 is 14 amino acids long. Germline CDR1 is MNHEY and CDR2 is SVGAGI. The CDR3 sequence: CASSYSATPETQYF. The CDR3 DNA reads as TGTGCCAGCAGTTACTCGGCCACCCCGGAGACCCAGTACTTC.

The chain links TRBV7-9 to TRBJ2-3; TRBD2 agrees at 10 bases. With V trimmed by 1 base and J by 0 bases, 4 bases remained unmatched. The CDR3 spans 17 residues. Germline V gene data show CDR1 as SEHNR and CDR2 as FQNEAQ (reference sequence). CDR3 nucleotides: TGTGCCAGCAGCTTAGGTACACTAGCGGGGAGCACAGATACGCAGTATTTT. Translated: CASSLGTLAGSTDTQYF.

The rearrangement uses TRBV2 and TRBJ1-5; D not resolved. Trimming removed 9 bases at V and 5 bases at J, with 17 bases between. CDR3 length equals 14 residues. Germline V CDR1 and CDR2: SNHLY, FYNNEI. The CDR3 reads CASSELPPDQPQHF. The CDR3 region has the DNA TGTGCCAGTTCGGAATTACCCCCGGATCAGCCCCAGCATTTT. The whole variable domain, filled in from reference TRBV2 and TRBJ1-5, reads EPEVTQTPSHQVTQMGQEVILRCVPISNHLYFYWYRQILGQKVEFLVSFYNNEISEKSEIFDDQFSVERPDGSNFTLKIRSTKLEDSAMYFCASSELPPDQPQHFGDGTRLSIL.